The clone carrying this TCR beta chain was observed a few times. Its antigen is not known. The data originate from a study of beta chain features in type 1 diabetes. Study-level points and caveats: An over-representation of cells with high TCR expression could result from cDNA sequencing. The study found fewer insertions and more deletions at VDJ junctions in type 1 diabetes patients.

V gave up 4 bases and J gave up 6 bases; unmatched junction bases: 7. Germline V gives CDR1 SQVTM, CDR2 ANQGSEA. The CDR3 runs to 13 residues. Isolated RNA was reverse transcribed in full, so expressed TCRB transcripts were sequenced. Produced via immunoSEQ multiplex PCR; TCRdb's table is partial and in-frame only. The table records 200,000 to 300,000 clones, around a quarter of them present only once. Central memory, naive, regulatory and stem cell-like memory CD4+ cells were sorted by CD45RO/CCR7/CD25/CD127/CD95/CD27. Sequencing input: central memory CD4+ T cells from blood. V usage is TRBV29-1 and J usage is TRBJ2-3; 7 nucleotides agree with TRBD1. This TCR derives from a man aged 30 to 39 in good health. The CDR3 DNA follows: TGCAGCGTTGGGACAGGCCTCGGGGATACGCAGTATTTT. Translation: CSVGTGLGDTQYF.